This T cell receptor beta chain was documented in a study of cytomegalovirus exposure and HLA in healthy donors. Primers included in the PCR were 60 Vbeta and 13 Jbeta primers. Using immunoSEQ multiplex PCR, the repertoire was profiled, and TCRdb retains in-frame clones only, with some absent. The repertoire holds roughly 160,000 clones, with roughly 70% as singletons. With 1 base removed from V and 6 bases from J, the gap between germline ends came to 15 bases. From germline, CDR1 is SGHAT and CDR2 FQNNGV. The CDR3 covers 15 residues. Worth noting for this clone: Its specificity is unknown.

Notes on the study in general: In a later analysis, several top co-occurrence clusters appeared linked to parvovirus B19, influenza, CMV and Epstein-Barr virus. The classifier reportedly diagnosed cytomegalovirus status with high sensitivity and specificity.

The origin of this receptor is a girl aged 10 to 17 in good health and CMV-seronegative. This chain uses TRBV11-2 with TRBJ1-2; D perhaps matches TRBD1 (6 bases). The specimen was PBMCs. CDR3 in amino acids: CASSLGHRVLDGYTF. The CDR3 DNA sequence: TGTGCCAGCAGCTTAGGACACAGGGTTCTGGATGGCTACACCTTC. The whole variable domain, remainder taken from reference TRBV11-2 and TRBJ1-2, is EAGVAQSPRYKIIEKRQSVAFWCNPISGHATLYWYQQILGQGPKLLIQFQNNGVVDDSQLPKDRFSAERLKGVDSTLKIQPAKLEDSAVYLCASSLGHRVLDGYTFGSGTRLTVV.